This TCR beta chain appears in the sequencing data of a study of blood T cells in healthy people across ages. A second about 7 to 12 cycle PCR used barcoded and J-beta primers. Tagging of each cDNA molecule was performed by a template-switch adaptor with 12 random nucleotides. In TCRdb, the 5' RACE reads were re-called with MiXCR into one record per CDR3 protein. Of some 1.5 million distinct CDR3 sequences listed, 25% to 30% are singletons. Germline V gene sequence: CDR1 SEHNR, CDR2 FQNEAQ (reference sequence). The CDR3 totals 14 residues. V shed 7 bases and J 3 bases; nucleotides not matched to a gene: 6.

The sample consisted of blood. The rearrangement joins TRBV7-9 to TRBJ2-7; 10 bases line up with TRBD2. The origin of this receptor is a woman aged 25-40 years in good health. The CDR3 loop is CASIRTSGIYEQYF. In DNA form, the CDR3 reads TGTGCCAGCATCAGGACTAGCGGTATCTACGAGCAGTACTTC.